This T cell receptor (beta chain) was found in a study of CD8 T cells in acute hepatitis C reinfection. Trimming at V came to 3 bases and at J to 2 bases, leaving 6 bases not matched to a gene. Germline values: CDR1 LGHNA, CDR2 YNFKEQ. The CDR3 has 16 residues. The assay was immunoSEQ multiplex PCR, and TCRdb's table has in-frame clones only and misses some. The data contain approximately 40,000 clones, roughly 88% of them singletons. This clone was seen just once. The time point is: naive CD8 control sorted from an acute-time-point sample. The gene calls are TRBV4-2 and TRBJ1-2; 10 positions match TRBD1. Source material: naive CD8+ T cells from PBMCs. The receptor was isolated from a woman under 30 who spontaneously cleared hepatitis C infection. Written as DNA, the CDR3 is TGTGCCAGCAGCCATCCCGGGACAGGGGACAACTATGGCTACACCTTC. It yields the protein CASSHPGTGDNYGYTF.